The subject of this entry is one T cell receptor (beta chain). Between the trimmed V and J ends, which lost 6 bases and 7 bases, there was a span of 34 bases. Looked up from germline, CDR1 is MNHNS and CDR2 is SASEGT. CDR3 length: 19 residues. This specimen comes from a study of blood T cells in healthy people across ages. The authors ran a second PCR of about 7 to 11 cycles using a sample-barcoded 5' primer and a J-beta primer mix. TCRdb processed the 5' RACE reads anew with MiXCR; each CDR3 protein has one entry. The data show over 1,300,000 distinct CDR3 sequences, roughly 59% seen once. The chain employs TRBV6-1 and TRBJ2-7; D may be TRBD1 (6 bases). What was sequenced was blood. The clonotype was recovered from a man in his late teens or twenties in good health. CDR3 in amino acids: CASSPRTDSQTPSYNEQYF. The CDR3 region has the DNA TGTGCCAGCAGCCCCCGGACAGATTCCCAAACTCCCTCCTACAATGAGCAGTACTTC.